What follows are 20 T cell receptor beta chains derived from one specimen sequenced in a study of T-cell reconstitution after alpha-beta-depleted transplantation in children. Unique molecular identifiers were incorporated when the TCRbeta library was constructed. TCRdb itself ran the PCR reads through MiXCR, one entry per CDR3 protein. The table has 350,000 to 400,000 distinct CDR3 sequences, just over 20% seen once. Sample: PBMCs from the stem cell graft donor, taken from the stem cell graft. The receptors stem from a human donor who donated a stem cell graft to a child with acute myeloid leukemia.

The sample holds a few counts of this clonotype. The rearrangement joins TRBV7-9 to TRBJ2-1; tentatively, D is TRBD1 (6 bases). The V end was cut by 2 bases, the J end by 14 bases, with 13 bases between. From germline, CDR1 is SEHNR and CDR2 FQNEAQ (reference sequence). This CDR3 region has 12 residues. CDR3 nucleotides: TGTGCCAGCAGCTTATCCGGACAGTTTGAGTTCTTC. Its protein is CASSLSGQFEFF.

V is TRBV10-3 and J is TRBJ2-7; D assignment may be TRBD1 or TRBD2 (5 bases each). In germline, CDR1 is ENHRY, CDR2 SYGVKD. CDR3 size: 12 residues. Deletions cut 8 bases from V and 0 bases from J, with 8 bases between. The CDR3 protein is CAIWDVSYEQYF. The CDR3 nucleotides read TGTGCCATCTGGGACGTCTCCTACGAGCAGTACTTC.

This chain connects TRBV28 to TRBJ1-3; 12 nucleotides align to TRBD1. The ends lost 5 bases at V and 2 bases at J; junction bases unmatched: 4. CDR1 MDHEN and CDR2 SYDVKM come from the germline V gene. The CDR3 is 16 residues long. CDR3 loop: CASSLGQGAPGNTIYF. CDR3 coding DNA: TGTGCCAGCAGTCTGGGACAGGGGGCGCCTGGAAACACCATATATTTT.

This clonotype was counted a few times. The CDR3 coding sequence is TGTGCCAGCAGCTTGGGATCGACCAGGGGGCGTGAAAAACTGTTTTTT. It specifies CASSLGSTRGREKLFF. The chain combines TRBV7-2 with TRBJ1-4, with 8 bases lining up with TRBD1. The CDR3 has 16 amino acids. Trimming at V came to 3 bases and at J to 7 bases, leaving 10 bases not matched to a gene. CDR1 and CDR2 from the germline V gene are SGHTA and FQGNSA.

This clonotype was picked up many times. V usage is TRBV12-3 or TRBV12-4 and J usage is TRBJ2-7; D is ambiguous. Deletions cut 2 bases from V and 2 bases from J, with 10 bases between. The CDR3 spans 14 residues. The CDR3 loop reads CASSLRLKAYEQYF. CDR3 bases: TGTGCCAGCAGTTTACGACTCAAAGCCTACGAGCAGTACTTC.

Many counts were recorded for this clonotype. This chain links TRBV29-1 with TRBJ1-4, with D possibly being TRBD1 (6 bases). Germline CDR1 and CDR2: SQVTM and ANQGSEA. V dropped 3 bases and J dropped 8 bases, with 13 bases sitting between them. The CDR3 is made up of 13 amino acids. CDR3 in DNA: TGCAGCGTTGACGTGAGGGGGTCGGAAAAACTGTTTTTT. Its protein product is CSVDVRGSEKLFF.

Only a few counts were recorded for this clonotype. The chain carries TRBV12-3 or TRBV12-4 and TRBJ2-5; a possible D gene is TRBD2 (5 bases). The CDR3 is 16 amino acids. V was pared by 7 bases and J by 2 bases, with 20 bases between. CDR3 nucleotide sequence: TGTGCCAGCACCCTCAACGCCTGGGGAGAGCAAGAGACCCAGTACTTC. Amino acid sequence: CASTLNAWGEQETQYF.

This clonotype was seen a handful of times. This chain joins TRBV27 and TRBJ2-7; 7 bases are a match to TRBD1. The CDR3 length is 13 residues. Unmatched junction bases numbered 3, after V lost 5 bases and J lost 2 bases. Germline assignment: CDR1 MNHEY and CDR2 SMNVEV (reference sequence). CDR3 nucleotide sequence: TGTGCCAGCAGTAGCCAGGGGGCCTACGAGCAGTACTTC. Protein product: CASSSQGAYEQYF.

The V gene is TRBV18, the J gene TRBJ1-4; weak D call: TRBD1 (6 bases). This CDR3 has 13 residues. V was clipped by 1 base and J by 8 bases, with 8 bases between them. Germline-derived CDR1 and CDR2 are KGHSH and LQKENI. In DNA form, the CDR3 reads TGTGCCAGCTCACCACGCAGGGGAGAAAAACTGTTTTTT. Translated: CASSPRRGEKLFF. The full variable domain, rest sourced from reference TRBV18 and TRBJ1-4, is NAGVMQNPRHLVRRRGQEARLRCSPMKGHSHVYWYRQLPEEGLKFMVYLQKENIIDESGMPKERFSAEFPKEGPSILRIQQVVRGDSAAYFCASSPRRGEKLFFGSGTQLSVL.

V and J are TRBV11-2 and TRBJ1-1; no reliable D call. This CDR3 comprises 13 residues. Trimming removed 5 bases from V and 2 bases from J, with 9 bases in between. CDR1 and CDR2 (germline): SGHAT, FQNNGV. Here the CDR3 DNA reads TGTGCCAGCAGCGTCGACTTAAACACTGAAGCTTTCTTT. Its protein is CASSVDLNTEAFF.

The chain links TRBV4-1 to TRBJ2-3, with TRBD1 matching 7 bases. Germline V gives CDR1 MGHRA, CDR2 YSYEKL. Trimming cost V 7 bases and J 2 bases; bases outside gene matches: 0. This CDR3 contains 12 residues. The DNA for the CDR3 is TGCGCCAGCAAGGGGGCCACAGATACGCAGTATTTT. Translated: CASKGATDTQYF.

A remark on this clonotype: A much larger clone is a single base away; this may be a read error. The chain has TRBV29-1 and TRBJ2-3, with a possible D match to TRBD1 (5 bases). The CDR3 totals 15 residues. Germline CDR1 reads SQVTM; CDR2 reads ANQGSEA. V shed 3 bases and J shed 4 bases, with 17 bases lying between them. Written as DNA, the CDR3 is TGCAGCGTTGATGGTAAAGTAGGGGCCTCAGATACGCAGTATTTT. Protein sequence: CSVDGKVGASDTQYF.

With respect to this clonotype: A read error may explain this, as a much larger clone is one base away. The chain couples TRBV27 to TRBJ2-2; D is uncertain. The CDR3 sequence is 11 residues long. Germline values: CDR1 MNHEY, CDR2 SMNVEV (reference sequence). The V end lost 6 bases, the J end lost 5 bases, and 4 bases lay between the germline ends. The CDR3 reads CASRRTGELFF. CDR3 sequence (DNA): TGTGCCAGCAGGCGAACCGGGGAGCTGTTTTTT.

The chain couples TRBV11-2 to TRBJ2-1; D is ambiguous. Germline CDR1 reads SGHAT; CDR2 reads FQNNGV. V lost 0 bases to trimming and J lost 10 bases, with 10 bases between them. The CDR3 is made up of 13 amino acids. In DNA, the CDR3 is TGTGCCAGCAGCTTAGATTTCGGTGGGGAGCAGTTCTTC. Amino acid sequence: CASSLDFGGEQFF.

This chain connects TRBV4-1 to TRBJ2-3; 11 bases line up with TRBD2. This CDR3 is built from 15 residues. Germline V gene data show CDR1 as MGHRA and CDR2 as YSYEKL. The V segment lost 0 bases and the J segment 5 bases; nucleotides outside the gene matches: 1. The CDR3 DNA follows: TGCGCCAGCAGCCAAGAAGGACTAGCGGGAGATACGCAGTATTTT. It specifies CASSQEGLAGDTQYF.

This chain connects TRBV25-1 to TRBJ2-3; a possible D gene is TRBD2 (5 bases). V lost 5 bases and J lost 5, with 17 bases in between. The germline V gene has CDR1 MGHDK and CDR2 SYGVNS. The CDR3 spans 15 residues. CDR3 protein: CASSPKDWAGDTQYF. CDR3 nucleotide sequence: TGTGCCAGCAGTCCAAAGGACTGGGCGGGAGATACGCAGTATTTT.

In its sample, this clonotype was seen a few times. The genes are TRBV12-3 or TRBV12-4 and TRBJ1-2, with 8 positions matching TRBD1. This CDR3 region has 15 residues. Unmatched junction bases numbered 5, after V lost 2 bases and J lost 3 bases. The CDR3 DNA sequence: TGTGCCAGCAGTTTATTCCAGGGGGCTGACTATGGCTACACCTTC. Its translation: CASSLFQGADYGYTF.

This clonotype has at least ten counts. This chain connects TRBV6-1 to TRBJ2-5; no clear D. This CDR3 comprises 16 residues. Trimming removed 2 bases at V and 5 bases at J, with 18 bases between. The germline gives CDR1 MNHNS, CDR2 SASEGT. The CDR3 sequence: CASSEFGPADVETQYF. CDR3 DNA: TGTGCCAGCAGTGAATTTGGCCCCGCAGACGTGGAGACCCAGTACTTC.

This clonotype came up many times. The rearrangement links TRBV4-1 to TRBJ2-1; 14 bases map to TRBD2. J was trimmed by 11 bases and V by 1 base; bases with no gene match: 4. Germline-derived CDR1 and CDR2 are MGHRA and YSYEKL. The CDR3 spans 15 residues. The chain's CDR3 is CASSQVGTSGGQQFF. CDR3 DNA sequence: TGCGCCAGCAGCCAAGTCGGGACTAGCGGGGGACAGCAGTTCTTC.

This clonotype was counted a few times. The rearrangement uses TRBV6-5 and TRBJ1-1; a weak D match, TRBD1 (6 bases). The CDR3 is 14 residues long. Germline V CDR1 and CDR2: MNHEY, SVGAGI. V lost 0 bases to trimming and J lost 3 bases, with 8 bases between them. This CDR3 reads CASSYSPGDTEAFF. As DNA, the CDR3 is TGTGCCAGCAGTTACTCGCCAGGGGACACTGAAGCTTTCTTT.